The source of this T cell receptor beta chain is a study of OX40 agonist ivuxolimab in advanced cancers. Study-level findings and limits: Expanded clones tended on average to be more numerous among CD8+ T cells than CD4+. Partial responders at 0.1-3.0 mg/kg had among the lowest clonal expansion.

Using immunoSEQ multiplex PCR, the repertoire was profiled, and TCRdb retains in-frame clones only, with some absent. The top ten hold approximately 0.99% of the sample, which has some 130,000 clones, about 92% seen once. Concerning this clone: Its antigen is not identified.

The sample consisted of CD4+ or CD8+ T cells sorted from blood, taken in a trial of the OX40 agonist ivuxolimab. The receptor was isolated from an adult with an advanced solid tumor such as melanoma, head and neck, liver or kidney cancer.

The DNA for the CDR3 is TGTGCCAGCAGTTTGGCAGGGTTCGGACAGCCCCAGCATTTT. Protein product: CASSLAGFGQPQHF. The rearrangement uses TRBV27 and TRBJ1-5, with D possibly TRBD1 on 5 matching bases. The germline gives CDR1 MNHEY, CDR2 SMNVEV (reference sequence). V was pared by 3 bases and J by 7 bases, with 13 bases between. CDR3 size: 14 residues.